One and the same sample provided the 26 T cell receptor beta chains below, sequenced in a study of shared T cell receptors in the human thymus. Sequenced by immunoSEQ multiplex PCR; TCRdb stores in-frame clones only, minus some. The sample lists hundreds of thousands of clones, around 78% occurring once. These data were also filed under a second study, of human thymus T cells.

The material sequenced was thymocytes. The origin of the receptors is a boy under two years old with a congenital heart defect.

The chain combines TRBV27 with TRBJ1-4; D ambiguous. This CDR3 is built from 16 residues. Germline values: CDR1 MNHEY, CDR2 SMNVEV (reference sequence). Between the trimmed V and J ends, which lost 5 bases and 4 bases, there was a span of 17 bases. The CDR3 DNA reads TGTGCCAGCAGTCCCAACCGAATAAGCTTTAATGAAAAACTGTTTTTT. Its protein product is CASSPNRISFNEKLFF. The full variable domain, completed using reference TRBV27 and TRBJ1-4, is EAQVTQNPRYLITVTGKKLTVTCSQNMNHEYMSWYRQDPGLGLRQIYYSMNVEVTDKGDVPEGYKVSRKEKRNFPLILESPSPNQTSLYFCASSPNRISFNEKLFFGSGTQLSVL.

This sequence joins TRBV12-5 and TRBJ1-2; 10 nucleotides agree with TRBD1. The CDR3 length is 15 residues. Germline CDR1 LGHNT, CDR2 FRNRAP. J gave up 1 base and V 4 bases, and 3 bases lay outside the gene matches. CDR3 sequence (DNA): TGTGCTAGTGGTTGGGGGACAGGGGATAACTATGGCTACACCTTC. It encodes CASGWGTGDNYGYTF.

This chain links TRBV30 with TRBJ2-7; D remains unclear. Germline CDR1 and CDR2: GTSNPN and SVGIG (reference sequence). The CDR3 totals 20 residues. Trimming left V 0 bases short and J 2 bases short, with 29 bases between. The CDR3 loop reads CAWSVSLVQSVPLVPYEQYF. CDR3 bases: TGTGCCTGGAGTGTATCCCTAGTTCAGTCCGTCCCCCTAGTCCCCTACGAGCAGTACTTC.

The CDR3 DNA sequence: TGTGCCAGCAGTTTTAACGGGGGGAAGATAAGAGGCTACACCTTC. This sequence encodes CASSFNGGKIRGYTF. V is TRBV28 and J is TRBJ1-2; the D gene is possibly TRBD1 (5 bases). Per the germline V gene, CDR1 is MDHEN and CDR2 is SYDVKM. The CDR3 runs 15 residues. V was cut by 3 bases and J by 8 bases, with 19 bases left in between.

This chain joins TRBV28 and TRBJ2-7; 8 positions match TRBD1. CDR1 MDHEN and CDR2 SYDVKM come from the germline V gene. V dropped 2 bases and J dropped 0; count of bases not matched to a gene: 15. The CDR3 is 19 residues long. CDR3 in amino acids: CASSLRACQGARPSYEQYF. Here the CDR3 DNA reads TGTGCCAGCAGTTTAAGAGCTTGCCAGGGGGCCCGTCCCTCCTACGAGCAGTACTTC.

This chain connects TRBV11-1 to TRBJ2-2, with TRBD2 identical over 12 bases. Trimming removed 6 bases from V and 5 bases from J; junction bases left unmatched: 7. Germline V gene lookup returns CDR1 SGHAT and CDR2 FQDESV (reference sequence). This CDR3 is 16 amino acids long. In DNA form, the CDR3 reads TGTGCCAGCAGTCCAACTAGCGGGAGGCCAACCGGGGAGCTGTTTTTT. It is translated as CASSPTSGRPTGELFF.

The rearrangement uses TRBV2 and TRBJ2-5; 8 bases map to TRBD1. CDR3 size: 14 residues. The V segment lost 4 bases and the J segment 5 bases; nucleotides outside the gene matches: 6. Germline CDR1 SNHLY, CDR2 FYNNEI. DNA of the CDR3: TGTGCCAGCAGTGGGACAGGGTTCGGGGAGACCCAGTACTTC. Amino acids: CASSGTGFGETQYF.

The chain employs TRBV28 and TRBJ1-5; TRBD1 aligns across 9 bases. The CDR3 spans 13 residues. Germline V CDR1 and CDR2: MDHEN, SYDVKM. V lost 3 bases and J lost 6; bases outside the gene matches: 0. CDR3 in DNA: TGTGCCAGCAGTTTGGGACAGGGTCAGCCCCAGCATTTT. Translation gives CASSLGQGQPQHF.

The V gene is TRBV11-3, the J gene TRBJ2-1; D ambiguous. The V gene lost 1 base and the J gene lost 5 bases, with 9 bases spanning the gap. The CDR3 covers 14 residues. Germline V lookup: CDR1 SGHNT, CDR2 YENEEA. DNA of the CDR3: TGTGCCAGCAGCTTAGCGGGTCGAGACAATGAGCAGTTCTTC. As protein: CASSLAGRDNEQFF.

The CDR3 loop is CASSPRTGPTEGEKLFF. The CDR3 DNA follows: TGTGCCAGCAGCCCCAGGACAGGGCCGACGGAGGGAGAAAAACTGTTTTTT. The chain carries TRBV7-9 and TRBJ1-4, with 8 bases that match TRBD1. Germline V gene lookup returns CDR1 SEHNR and CDR2 FQNEAQ (reference sequence). After removal of 5 bases from V and 8 bases from J, the junction contained 16 bases not matched to a gene. This CDR3 region has 17 residues.

This clone has just one count. The chain joins TRBV6-5 to TRBJ2-1, with 8 bases matching TRBD1. CDR1 MNHEY and CDR2 SVGAGI come from the germline V gene. With 10 bases clipped from V and 10 bases from J, the junction kept 9 bases outside the gene matches. The CDR3 length is 12 residues. CDR3 DNA: TGTGCCACGGGCAGGGGGCACGAGGAGCAGTTCTTC. Encoded protein: CATGRGHEEQFF.

The gene calls are TRBV6-5 and TRBJ2-4; perhaps TRBD1 as D (5 bases). There are 13 residues in the CDR3. V was shortened by 0 bases and J by 7 bases, with 7 bases between the two germline ends. CDR1 and CDR2 from the germline V gene are MNHEY and SVGAGI. The CDR3 region has the DNA TGTGCCAGCAGTTACTCGACAGCCAACATTCAGTACTTC. It yields the protein CASSYSTANIQYF.

The V gene is TRBV5-1, the J gene TRBJ2-1; TRBD1 agrees at 7 bases. CDR3 length: 18 residues. Germline CDR1 is SGHRS and CDR2 is YFSETQ. Unmatched junction bases numbered 18, after V lost 0 bases and J lost 9 bases. CDR3 protein: CASSLAFRGRGLRSEQFF. The DNA of the CDR3 is TGCGCCAGCAGCTTGGCCTTTAGGGGGCGCGGTCTGAGGAGTGAGCAGTTCTTC.

The gene calls are TRBV21-1 and TRBJ2-7; the DNA was not used to check the table's D call, TRBD2. TRBV21-1 is flagged as a pseudogene. This CDR3 contains 17 residues. CDR3 region: CASSEGPSGLTFYEQYF. CDR3 nucleotides: TGTGCCAGCAGCGAGGGACCGTCGGGACTGACCTTTTACGAGCAGTACTTC.

The V and J genes are TRBV7-9 and TRBJ1-2, with TRBD1 as a possible D gene (5 bases). The CDR3 is made up of 16 amino acids. From germline, CDR1 is SEHNR and CDR2 FQNEAQ (reference sequence). The V end was cut by 0 bases, the J end by 6 bases, with 17 bases between. In DNA, the CDR3 is TGTGCCAGCAGCTTAGCTACAACAGGAAAGGGTCATGGCTACACCTTC. Its protein is CASSLATTGKGHGYTF.

CDR3 coding DNA: TGCGCCAGCAGCTTGCCCCGGGGAAGAACCGGGGAGCTGTTTTTT. As protein: CASSLPRGRTGELFF. The chain carries TRBV5-1 and TRBJ2-2; D possibly corresponds to TRBD2 (5 bases). The ends were cut back, 1 base at V and 5 bases at J, with 12 bases in the middle. Germline CDR1 and CDR2: SGHRS and YFSETQ. This CDR3 is built from 15 residues.

This sequence joins TRBV28 and TRBJ1-1; D possibly corresponds to TRBD1 (5 bases). Trimming removed 0 bases from V and 3 bases from J, with 20 bases in between. This CDR3 spans 18 amino acids. Germline assignment: CDR1 MDHEN and CDR2 SYDVKM. The CDR3 loop reads CASSLCRVRGADYTEAFF. In nucleotides, the CDR3 is TGTGCCAGCAGTTTATGCCGCGTGCGGGGCGCGGATTACACTGAAGCTTTCTTT.

CDR3 nucleotide sequence: TGTGCCTGGCTGGAGCGGGTCCCCTACGAGCAGTACTTC. Its translation: CAWLERVPYEQYF. The chain employs TRBV30 and TRBJ2-7, with D possibly being TRBD2 (6 bases). Trimming left V 5 bases short and J 2 bases short, with 13 bases between. The germline CDR1 and CDR2 sequences are GTSNPN and SVGIG (reference sequence). CDR3 size: 13 residues.

CDR3 DNA: TGTGCCAGCAGTGAAGATCCGGGGAATAATAACTATGGCTACACCTTC. Translated, it gives CASSEDPGNNNYGYTF. The chain has TRBV6-1 and TRBJ1-2; no reliable D call. V lost 1 base to trimming and J lost 1 base, with 13 bases between them. The germline V gene encodes CDR1 MNHNS and CDR2 SASEGT. This CDR3 has 16 residues.

Written as DNA, the CDR3 is TGTGCCAGCAGCGCATGGGAGCGGGGGAGCTCCTACAATGAGCAGTTCTTC. Protein product: CASSAWERGSSYNEQFF. The chain employs TRBV9 and TRBJ2-1; 8 bases match TRBD2. V was pared by 3 bases and J by 0 bases, with 8 bases of the junction left unmatched. CDR1 and CDR2 from the germline V gene are SGDLS and YYNGEE. The CDR3 covers 17 residues.

The rearrangement joins TRBV12-5 to TRBJ2-3, with TRBD1 matching over 7 bases. With 1 base clipped from V and 2 bases from J, the junction kept 18 bases outside the gene matches. The CDR3 contains 20 residues. Germline V gives CDR1 LGHNT, CDR2 FRNRAP. This CDR3 reads CASGLAPPVDRELHTDTQYF. The CDR3 DNA sequence: TGTGCTAGTGGTTTGGCACCCCCCGTCGACAGGGAATTGCACACAGATACGCAGTATTTT.

The V and J genes are TRBV27 and TRBJ2-7; 11 nucleotides match TRBD2. Germline V gene data show CDR1 as MNHEY and CDR2 as SMNVEV (reference sequence). The CDR3 covers 16 residues. The J segment lost 2 bases and the V segment lost 4 bases, leaving 7 bases of the junction unmatched. CDR3 amino acids: CASSSPSGRSPYEQYF. CDR3 coding DNA: TGTGCCAGCAGTTCCCCTAGCGGGAGGAGCCCCTACGAGCAGTACTTC.

This clone was seen once. The chain joins TRBV6-5 to TRBJ2-7; perhaps TRBD2 as D (5 bases). V gave up 7 bases and J gave up 7 bases, with 20 bases separating them. CDR1 and CDR2 (germline): MNHEY, SVGAGI. The length of the CDR3 is 14 residues. This chain's CDR3 is CASTPLKGVREQYF. DNA for the CDR3: TGTGCCAGCACTCCCCTAAAGGGAGTGAGGGAGCAGTACTTC.

V usage is TRBV20-1 and J usage is TRBJ1-2; D is undetermined. The V end lost 6 bases, the J end lost 4 bases, and 6 bases lay between the germline ends. Looked up from germline, CDR1 is DFQATT and CDR2 is SNEGSKA (reference sequence). This CDR3 is 10 amino acids long. Written as DNA, the CDR3 is TGCAGTGCGTCCGGCTATGGCTACACCTTC. This gives the protein CSASGYGYTF.

This clone was seen only once. V is TRBV5-4 and J is TRBJ2-1; TRBD2 matches 10 bases. With V trimmed by 3 bases and J by 8 bases, 11 bases remained unmatched. CDR3 length: 16 amino acids. Germline V gives CDR1 SGHNT, CDR2 YYREEE (reference sequence). CDR3 bases: TGTGCCAGCAGCTGTCGACTAGCGGGTGTTCAGGATGAGCAGTTCTTC. Translation gives CASSCRLAGVQDEQFF.

The rearrangement joins TRBV7-9 to TRBJ2-1, with 8 positions matching TRBD1. The length of the CDR3 is 15 residues. Germline V lookup: CDR1 SEHNR, CDR2 FQNEAQ (reference sequence). Trimming cost V 3 bases and J 6 bases; bases outside gene matches: 7. As DNA, the CDR3 is TGTGCCAGCAGCTTTTCAGGACAGGGAACCAATGAGCAGTTCTTC. This encodes CASSFSGQGTNEQFF.